This is a list of T cell receptor beta chains from one sample in a study of shared clonotypes between healthy human individuals. TCRdb keeps only in-frame clones here, not all; method: immunoSEQ multiplex PCR. The sample shows about 230,000 clones, 65% to 70% of them seen only once. What was sequenced was memory CD4+ T cells sorted from blood. These TCRs come from a man aged 25 to 45 in good health. Both conserved end residues are part of each CDR3. The D gene is left open where the match is weak. Clone size is not always given. Where it is, it says once, few, many or a class for expanded clones.

V gene	J gene	D gene	clone size	CDR3 protein	CDR3 DNA
TRBV19	TRBJ2-1	TRBD2	NA	CASSANGLAENEQFF	TGTGCCAGTAGTGCAAACGGACTAGCGGAAAATGAGCAGTTCTTC
TRBV27	TRBJ2-1	TRBD2	NA	CASSLESRLAGDNEQFF	TGTGCCAGCAGTTTAGAATCTCGACTAGCGGGAGACAATGAGCAGTTCTTC
TRBV14	TRBJ2-7	NA	NA	CASSRRGGVGQYF	TGTGCCAGCAGCCGCCGGGGAGGCGTAGGGCAGTACTTC
TRBV29-1	TRBJ2-5	NA	few	CSVGGVQETQYF	TGCAGCGTTGGGGGGGTGCAAGAGACCCAGTACTTC
TRBV6-1	TRBJ2-7	NA	NA	CASSVFTGPYEQYF	TGTGCCAGCAGTGTTTTCACGGGACCATACGAGCAGTACTTC
TRBV28	TRBJ2-7	TRBD1	NA	CASSSIGQGVGEQYF	TGTGCCAGCAGCAGCATCGGACAGGGGGTGGGTGAGCAGTACTTC
TRBV6-5	TRBJ2-7	TRBD2	NA	CASSSRGTSVHEQYF	TGTGCCAGCAGCTCCCGGGGGACTAGCGTCCACGAGCAGTACTTC
TRBV28	TRBJ2-7	NA	NA	CASSQPGLGLYEQYF	TGTGCCAGCAGTCAACCAGGGCTAGGGCTTTACGAGCAGTACTTC
TRBV7-2	TRBJ2-3	NA	NA	CATGVRGGGTDTQYF	TGTGCAACAGGGGTACGGGGAGGGGGCACAGATACGCAGTATTTT
TRBV2	TRBJ1-5	NA	NA	CASSETGTPNSNQPQHF	TGTGCCAGCAGTGAAACAGGGACTCCAAATAGCAATCAGCCCCAGCATTTT
TRBV7-9	TRBJ2-3	NA	NA	CASTEVGGTDTQYF	TGTGCCAGCACCGAGGTGGGGGGCACAGATACGCAGTATTTT
TRBV7-3	TRBJ2-1	NA	few	CASRLAANSYNEQFF	TGTGCCAGCCGGTTAGCGGCAAACTCCTACAATGAGCAGTTCTTC
TRBV7-9	TRBJ2-7	NA	once	CASSPDFIDFLDPPLQYF	TGTGCCAGCAGCCCGGACTTCATCGATTTTCTGGACCCCCCCCTGCAGTACTTC
TRBV5-6	TRBJ2-5	TRBD1	NA	CASSRDRWGIETQYF	TGTGCCAGCAGCCGGGACAGGTGGGGGATTGAGACCCAGTACTTC
TRBV10-2	TRBJ2-1	TRBD2	NA	CASSAPGLAGGPSEHEQFF	TGCGCCAGCAGTGCCCCTGGTTTAGCGGGAGGGCCGAGCGAACATGAGCAGTTCTTC
TRBV7-6	TRBJ2-2	TRBD2	NA	CASSLVETSGSGELFF	TGTGCCAGCAGCTTAGTGGAGACTAGCGGCAGCGGGGAGCTGTTTTTT
TRBV2	TRBJ2-2	TRBD2	NA	CASTLGLANTGELFF	TGTGCCAGCACTCTCGGACTAGCGAACACCGGGGAGCTGTTTTTT
TRBV4-2	TRBJ1-3	NA	NA	CASSQAPDGNTIYF	TGTGCCAGCAGCCAAGCCCCGGATGGAAACACCATATATTTT
TRBV28	TRBJ2-3	NA	NA	CASRKQGSADTQYF	TGTGCCAGCAGAAAACAGGGATCGGCAGATACGCAGTATTTT
TRBV6-1	TRBJ1-2	NA	NA	CASSEGSSYGYTF	TGTGCCAGCAGTGAGGGCAGCTCCTATGGCTACACCTTC
TRBV29-1	TRBJ2-6	NA	NA	CSVRLVAGANVLTF	TGCAGCGTCCGACTAGTCGCTGGGGCCAACGTCCTGACTTTC
TRBV10-1	TRBJ2-1	TRBD2	NA	CASSDGGTSGNEQFF	TGCGCCAGCAGTGATGGTGGGACTAGCGGAAATGAGCAGTTCTTC
TRBV18	TRBJ2-2	NA	NA	CASSPRPLEGATGELFF	TGTGCCAGCTCACCACGTCCTCTGGAGGGTGCCACCGGGGAGCTGTTTTTT
TRBV7-2	TRBJ2-1	NA	NA	CASSLEGTSGEQFF	TGTGCCAGCAGCTTAGAGGGGACCAGCGGCGAGCAGTTCTTC
TRBV7-2	TRBJ2-3	TRBD1	NA	CASSLAWDRYSVNTQYF	TGTGCCAGCAGCTTGGCCTGGGACAGGTACAGCGTCAATACGCAGTATTTT
TRBV2	TRBJ1-2	TRBD1	NA	CASRNRGRNYGYTF	TGTGCCAGCAGGAACAGGGGGCGTAACTATGGCTACACCTTC
TRBV5-4	TRBJ2-5	TRBD2	NA	CASSPGLAGGSKETQYF	TGTGCCAGCAGCCCGGGACTAGCGGGAGGCTCCAAAGAGACCCAGTACTTC
TRBV10-3	TRBJ1-5	TRBD1	NA	CAISTDRDQPQHF	TGTGCCATCAGTACGGACAGGGACCAGCCCCAGCATTTT
TRBV10-1	TRBJ2-3	NA	NA	CASSARQGGTQYF	TGCGCCAGCAGTGCTCGACAGGGAGGTACGCAGTATTTT
TRBV7-2	TRBJ1-5	NA	NA	CASSQVWGSNQPQHF	TGTGCCAGCAGTCAAGTGTGGGGGAGCAATCAGCCCCAGCATTTT
TRBV5-1	TRBJ2-5	NA	many	CASSLAPGGQETQYF	TGCGCCAGCAGCTTGGCCCCAGGGGGGCAAGAGACCCAGTACTTC
TRBV18	TRBJ2-1	NA	NA	CASSPPSGGSYNEQFF	TGTGCCAGCTCACCACCTAGCGGCGGCTCCTACAATGAGCAGTTCTTC
TRBV19	TRBJ2-5	TRBD1	NA	CASRSTGGETQYF	TGTGCCAGTAGATCGACAGGGGGAGAGACCCAGTACTTC
TRBV5-1	TRBJ2-3	NA	NA	CASKLGSTDTQYF	TGCGCCAGCAAGCTGGGGAGCACAGATACGCAGTATTTT
TRBV11-3	TRBJ2-7	NA	NA	CASSPPEGIVFYEQYF	TGTGCCAGCAGCCCCCCCGAGGGGATAGTATTCTACGAGCAGTACTTC
TRBV7-2	TRBJ2-5	NA	NA	CASSLDKGETQYF	TGTGCCAGCAGCTTAGACAAAGGCGAGACCCAGTACTTC
TRBV6-1	TRBJ2-3	NA	NA	CASSEVPGGLARNTQYF	TGTGCCAGCAGTGAAGTTCCTGGGGGCCTAGCGCGAAATACGCAGTATTTT
TRBV10-3	TRBJ1-5	NA	NA	CAISSGGQPQHF	TGTGCCATCAGTAGTGGGGGCCAGCCCCAGCATTTT
TRBV7-9	TRBJ2-5	NA	NA	CASSPGRHQETQYF	TGTGCCAGCAGCCCGGGACGCCACCAAGAGACCCAGTACTTC
TRBV5-1	TRBJ2-7	NA	NA	CASSGWSMKGAGEQYF	TGCGCCAGCAGCGGGTGGTCCATGAAGGGCGCGGGGGAGCAGTACTTC
TRBV5-1	TRBJ2-1	NA	NA	CASSFSDGYNEQFF	TGCGCCAGCAGCTTCTCCGACGGCTACAATGAGCAGTTCTTC
TRBV5-5	TRBJ2-1	NA	NA	CASPAPGPVQFF	TGTGCCAGCCCCGCCCCGGGGCCCGTGCAGTTCTTC
TRBV7-9	TRBJ1-2	TRBD1	NA	CASSAETGYGYTF	TGTGCCAGCAGCGCAGAGACAGGGTATGGCTACACCTTC
TRBV9	TRBJ1-4	NA	many	CASSVEGGAGEKLFF	TGTGCCAGCAGCGTAGAAGGTGGCGCGGGGGAAAAACTGTTTTTT
TRBV28	TRBJ2-2	NA	once	CASRSGNTGELFF	TGTGCCAGCCGGTCAGGGAACACCGGGGAGCTGTTTTTT
TRBV5-1	TRBJ2-7	NA	NA	CASSALTGNYEQYF	TGCGCCAGCAGCGCCTTAACAGGGAACTACGAGCAGTACTTC
TRBV19	TRBJ1-2	TRBD1	NA	CASSMVQGAPRGYTF	TGTGCCAGTAGTATGGTACAGGGGGCGCCTAGGGGCTACACCTTC
TRBV28	TRBJ2-3	NA	NA	CASTSQGDTQYF	TGTGCCAGCACCTCACAGGGAGATACGCAGTATTTT
TRBV5-4	TRBJ2-1	NA	NA	CASSLTGQNEQFF	TGTGCCAGCAGCTTGACAGGGCAAAATGAGCAGTTCTTC
TRBV11-2	TRBJ2-5	NA	many	CASSLGAGYETQYF	TGTGCCAGCAGCTTAGGGGCAGGGTACGAGACCCAGTACTTC
TRBV5-1	TRBJ2-1	TRBD1	NA	CASSPQTGSNEQFF	TGCGCCAGCAGCCCCCAGACAGGGAGCAATGAGCAGTTCTTC
TRBV28	TRBJ2-7	NA	NA	CASHTARSSYEQYF	TGTGCCAGTCACACGGCAAGGAGCTCCTACGAGCAGTACTTC
TRBV6-5	TRBJ1-2	NA	NA	CASSYGQYYGYTF	TGTGCCAGCAGTTACGGACAGTACTATGGCTACACCTTC
TRBV4-1	TRBJ2-3	NA	few	CASSQPWATDTQYF	TGCGCCAGCAGCCAACCATGGGCCACAGATACGCAGTATTTT
TRBV6-1	TRBJ1-5	NA	NA	CASSPSRGQPQHF	TGTGCCAGCAGCCCCAGTCGTGGTCAGCCCCAGCATTTT
TRBV5-1	TRBJ2-1	TRBD1	NA	CASSLTGGSYNEQFF	TGCGCCAGCAGCTTGACAGGGGGCTCCTACAATGAGCAGTTCTTC
TRBV19	TRBJ2-3	NA	NA	CASSTTKDPTDTQYF	TGTGCCAGTAGTACGACAAAGGATCCCACAGATACGCAGTATTTT
TRBV7-2	TRBJ2-1	NA	NA	CASSSRGASEQFF	TGTGCCAGCAGCTCCCGTGGGGCTTCTGAGCAGTTCTTC
TRBV30	TRBJ1-1	NA	once	CAWSVVGDTEAFF	TGTGCCTGGAGTGTGGTGGGAGACACTGAAGCTTTCTTT
TRBV20-1	TRBJ2-5	NA	NA	CSARKETQYF	TGCAGTGCCCGGAAAGAGACCCAGTACTTC